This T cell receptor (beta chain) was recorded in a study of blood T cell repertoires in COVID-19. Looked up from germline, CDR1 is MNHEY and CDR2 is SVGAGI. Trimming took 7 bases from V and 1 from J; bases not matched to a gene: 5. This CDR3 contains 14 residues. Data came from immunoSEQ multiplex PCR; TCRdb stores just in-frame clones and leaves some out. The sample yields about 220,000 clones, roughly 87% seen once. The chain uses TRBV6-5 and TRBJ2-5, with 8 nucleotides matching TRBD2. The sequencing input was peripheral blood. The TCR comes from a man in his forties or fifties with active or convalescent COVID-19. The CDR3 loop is CASTERGGQETQYF. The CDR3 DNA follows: TGTGCCAGCACGGAACGGGGGGGCCAAGAGACCCAGTACTTC.